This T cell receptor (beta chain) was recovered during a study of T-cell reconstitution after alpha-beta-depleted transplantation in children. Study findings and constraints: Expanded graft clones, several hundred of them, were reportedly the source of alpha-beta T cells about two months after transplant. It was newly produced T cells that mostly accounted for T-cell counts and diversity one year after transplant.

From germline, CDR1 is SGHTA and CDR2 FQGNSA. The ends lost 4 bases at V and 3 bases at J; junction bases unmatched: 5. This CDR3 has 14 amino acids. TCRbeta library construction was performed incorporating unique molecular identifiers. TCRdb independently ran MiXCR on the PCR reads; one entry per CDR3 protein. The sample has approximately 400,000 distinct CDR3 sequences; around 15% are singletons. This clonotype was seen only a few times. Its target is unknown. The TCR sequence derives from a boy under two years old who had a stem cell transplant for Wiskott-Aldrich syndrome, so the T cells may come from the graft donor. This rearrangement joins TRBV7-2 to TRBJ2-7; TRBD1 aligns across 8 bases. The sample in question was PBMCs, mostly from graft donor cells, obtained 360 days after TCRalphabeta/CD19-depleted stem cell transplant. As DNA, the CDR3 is TGTGCCAGCAGCTCGGACAGGGCAGTCTACGAGCAGTACTTC. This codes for CASSSDRAVYEQYF.